Reported below is one T cell receptor (beta chain). There is no known antigen for this receptor. Base qualities are not provided; no much larger clone lies one nucleotide away. The cohort comprised approximately 700 healthy bone marrow donors. All cohort members were sampled while nominally healthy, although unrecorded immune exposures were likely present. The donor was CMV seronegative and was included in the group of approximately 350 seronegative cohort members. Each donor provided a peripheral blood sample, and peripheral blood mononuclear cells were used for TCR beta sequencing. Genomic DNA was extracted from the blood cell samples with the Qiagen DNeasy Blood Extraction Kit. The data derive from a study of cytomegalovirus exposure and HLA in healthy donors (dated by TCRdb to between 2016 and 2019). About the investigation overall: According to an earlier analysis of a few hundred of the donors, about 179 million T cells yielded some 110 million unique TCR beta sequences and less than 300 Gb of sequence data. About 300 gigabases of sequencing data and tens of millions of unique TCR sequences were included in an early release covering 550 to 800 HLA-typed donors. Of the 350 to 400 genotyped donors, about 80% fell in the genetic ancestry cluster associated with self-reported Caucasian donors. The aim of the study was to test whether cataloging public T cell receptors could identify signatures of past pathogen exposure. The study used immunosequencing to profile the T cell repertoires of approximately 690 subjects and linked those repertoires to cytomegalovirus serostatus. A separate validation cohort of over a hundred different subjects was used in addition to the roughly 700-subject first cohort. To predict cytomegalovirus infection status, the study combined high-throughput TCR immunosequencing, statistical association of individual TCRs with disease status, and machine learning. To study patterns of TCR occurrence, a later analysis re-analyzed previously published TCR beta repertoires from around 700 donors and added high-resolution HLA genotyping. Rather than using new phenotypic data, the later analysis identified candidate immune exposures from TCR beta sequences and from how often those sequences occurred across donors. An earlier analysis of 587 of the donors used high-throughput TCR beta sequencing to judge whether each TCR beta V gene segment behaved as functional or pseudogenic. Donor age, sex, ethnicity and CMV serostatus were collected together with the repertoire data. A later genetic analysis used genome-wide SNP genotypes for about 65% of the 666 donors, treating that subset as a discovery cohort. All discovery cohort repertoires had been generated on a single sequencing platform. HLA typing covered class I and class II loci at four-digit resolution. Typing coverage differed by locus: A, B, C, DRB1 and DQB1 were typed in about 620-630 donors, DQA1 in approximately 520, DPA1 in around 580, and DPB1 in 472. Several DR-DQ haplotypes were handled as single units for association and clustering because linkage in the cohort was strong. On average, 235,054 unique TCR beta nucleotide sequences were sequenced per donor among 398 genotyped donors of the cohort, with roughly a sixth of those sequences being non-productive. What the authors observed across the whole study: According to a later analysis, most CMV-associated TCR beta chains appeared to be HLA-restricted, and the HLA associations seemed to be driven largely by CMV exposure. While some public TCRs were present in many individuals, most TCR sequences turned up only very rarely across donors. Strong co-occurrence of HLA alleles, especially DR and DQ, made assigning TCR associations to individual alleles difficult. An earlier analysis of approximately 530 of the donors showed that most TCR beta V segments appeared in productive rearrangements either about 87% or about 30% of the time, which broadly matched IMGT annotations. In the study, some 160 TCR beta chains were listed as associated with cytomegalovirus. In a later genetic analysis, a missense DCLRE1C variant was associated with V-gene and J-gene trimming of TCR beta chains, and the association was replicated in an independent cohort. A further reported finding was that TCR beta sequences accurately predicted the HLA-A and HLA-B alleles for most subjects in the first cohort. The only immune exposure information available for the cohort was CMV serostatus. A few of the identified cytomegalovirus-associated TCR beta chains were confirmed in vitro to be specific for cytomegalovirus antigens. Compared with equally common non-associated chains, HLA-associated TCR beta chains in a later analysis were more clonally expanded and had lower generation probabilities. A group of highly shared sequence variants was considered likely to be a technical artifact of the sequencing pipeline. The classifier was reported to diagnose cytomegalovirus status with high specificity and sensitivity in both the original cohort and the validation cohort. Linkage disequilibrium might explain the correlated functional status among segregating V segments, but an unknown experimental factor could not be excluded. A later analysis associated about 17,000 TCR beta sequences with specific HLA alleles at a false discovery rate of 0.05. In a later genetic analysis, fewer N-insertions in productive TCRs were reported among donors in an Asian-associated ancestry cluster than the roughly 700-donor mean. The authors suggested that the approach could potentially be generalized to other disease states and immunological phenotypes. The presence/absence analyses assumed that sequencing depth was roughly uniform across donors, and that assumption may not be true. Because counts were too low, more than 15 rarely observed V segments, including chromosome 9 orphons, were left out of the earlier analysis of some 600 of the donors. Because HLA typing was unavailable for some donors at each locus, only the typed subset was used in association tests. A later analysis found that TCR association rates varied across HLA loci, with DRB1 alleles showing the most associated TCRs and HLA-C alleles the fewest. Only TCR beta chains were sequenced in this cohort, and the absence of alpha or paired-chain data limited detectable features. A later analysis reported that several top co-occurrence clusters appeared linked to parvovirus B19, influenza, CMV and Epstein-Barr virus.

Library preparation was by the immunoSEQ multiplex PCR assay. For the multiplex PCR, a mixture combining 60 forward primers for TCR Vbeta segments and 13 reverse primers for TCR Jbeta segments was used. The CDR3 region of rearranged TCR beta genes was amplified from genomic DNA with a multiplex PCR assay. The amplified TCR beta libraries were sequenced on the Illumina HiSeq System as 87-base-pair reads. In the original analysis: In a later analysis, tens of millions of unique TCR beta chains were counted across the 650 to 700 repertoires, and about 9.9 million of these chains were shared by at least two donors. To remove PCR and sequencing errors, raw reads were error-corrected and collapsed into unique sequences using a nearest-neighbor algorithm that merged closely related sequences. Alignment of CDR3 sequences to IMGT reference sequences was used to assign V, D and J gene segments. Each retained sequence needed at least a six-nucleotide match to both a V gene segment and a J gene segment. Rearrangements were called productive when the CDR3 lacked stop codons and stayed in frame with V and J; all others were non-productive. Following IMGT convention, CDR3 was defined as the stretch from the second conserved V-encoded cysteine to the conserved J-encoded phenylalanine. The earlier analysis of approximately 590 of the donors excluded any sequence lacking an unambiguous match to a single V gene segment. An earlier analysis of 550 to 650 of the donors classified V segments as functional when productive rearrangements were above 56.7% and as segregating when the standard deviation between donors was above 5%. To diagnose cytomegalovirus status from the catalog of TCR beta chain sequences, a statistical classification framework was built. V and J gene assignment, in a later analysis, came from comparing TCR nucleotide sequences with IMGT/GENE-DB human TR gene sequences. The TCRdist pipeline was used in a later analysis to assign CDR3 sequences and most-parsimonious VDJ recombination scenarios. In a later analysis, each TCR beta chain was defined by its CDR3 amino acid sequence together with its V-gene family, and reads lacking a unique V-gene family were excluded. To address suspected cross-contamination and a sequencing artifact, a later analysis removed roughly 580 highly shared, low-generation-probability nucleotide sequences. A later analysis calculated a clonal expansion index for each public chain from normalized within-repertoire ranks of inferred template counts. Generation probabilities in a later analysis came from a VDJ recombination model fitted to out-of-frame rearrangements, and those results were checked against IGoR. In a later analysis, hypergeometric tests were used to score TCR-TCR, TCR-HLA and TCR-CMV co-occurrence, with a repertoire-size bias correction applied to TCR pairs. A later analysis estimated false discovery rates by permuting HLA or CMV assignments 20 times. In a later analysis, co-occurring TCRs were grouped using DBSCAN, with TCRdist sequence similarity added in when clustering inside HLA-allele-positive subsets. Repertoires with fewer than 30,000 or more than 120,000 public chains, plus five repertoires with anomalous nucleotide sharing, were excluded from co-occurrence clustering. TCRdb obtained this table from immuneACCESS and retained in-frame rearrangements with V and J assigned. These tables miss some clones; where compared with another copy, unresolved V genes account for less than half of the shortfall, and the remainder is unexplained. From that table come the V and J calls and clone size; the DNA was used to work out D and trimming. This sample gives roughly 140,000 clones in total; approximately 79% of them show up just once. Together, the top ten hold 1.5% to 2% of the sample.

Sequencing used PBMCs. The sequence was obtained from a woman in her twenties or thirties in good health and CMV-seronegative.

The CDR3 protein is CASSDGQAGVGEKLFF. The nucleotide sequence reads TGCGCCAGCAGCGACGGACAGGCGGGCGTCGGTGAAAAACTGTTTTTT. The receptor chain draws on TRBV5-1 and TRBJ1-4, and 7 junctional nucleotides match TRBD1. V is pruned by 4 bases and J by 7 bases, leaving 13 bases of the junction without a gene match. The germline V gene encodes CDR1 SGHRS and CDR2 YFSETQ. CDR3 length: 16 amino acids, cysteine to phenylalanine. Only CDR3 DNA is held: 48 bases, read in frame from base 1.